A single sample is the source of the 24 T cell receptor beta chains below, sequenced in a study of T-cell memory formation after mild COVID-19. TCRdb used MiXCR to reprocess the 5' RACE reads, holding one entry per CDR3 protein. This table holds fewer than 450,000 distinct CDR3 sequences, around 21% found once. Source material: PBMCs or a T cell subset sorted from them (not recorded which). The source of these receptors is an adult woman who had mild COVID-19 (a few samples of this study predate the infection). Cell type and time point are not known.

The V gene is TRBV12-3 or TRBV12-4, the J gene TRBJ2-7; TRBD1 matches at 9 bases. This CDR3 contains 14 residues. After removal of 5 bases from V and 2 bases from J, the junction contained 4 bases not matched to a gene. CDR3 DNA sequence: TGTGCCAGCAGTGGGACAGGGAGAACCTACGAGCAGTACTTC. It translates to CASSGTGRTYEQYF.

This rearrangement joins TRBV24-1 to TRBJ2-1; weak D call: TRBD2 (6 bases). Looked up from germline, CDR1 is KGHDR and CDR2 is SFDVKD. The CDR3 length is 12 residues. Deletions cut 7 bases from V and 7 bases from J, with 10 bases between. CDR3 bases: TGTGCCACCAGGCGGGGAGGAAATGAGCAGTTCTTC. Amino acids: CATRRGGNEQFF.

This CDR3 reads CASSTGGGETQYF. For the CDR3, the DNA is TGCGCCAGCAGCACGGGCGGAGGGGAGACCCAGTACTTC. J is TRBJ2-5 and V is TRBV5-1, with D possibly being TRBD2 (6 bases). Deletions cut 4 bases from V and 5 bases from J, with 12 bases between. CDR1 is SGHRS, CDR2 YFSETQ, per germline. The CDR3 has 13 amino acids.

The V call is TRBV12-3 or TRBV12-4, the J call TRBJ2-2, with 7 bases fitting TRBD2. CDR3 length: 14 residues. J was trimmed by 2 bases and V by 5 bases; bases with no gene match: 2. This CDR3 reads CASSRTRNTGELFF. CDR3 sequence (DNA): TGTGCCAGCAGTCGGACTAGAAACACCGGGGAGCTGTTTTTT.

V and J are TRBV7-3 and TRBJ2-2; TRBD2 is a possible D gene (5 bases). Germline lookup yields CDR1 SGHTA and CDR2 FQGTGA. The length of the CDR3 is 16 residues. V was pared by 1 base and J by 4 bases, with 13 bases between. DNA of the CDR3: TGTGCCAGCAGCTTAAGGGAGAAAACGGGCACCGGGGAGCTGTTTTTT. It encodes CASSLREKTGTGELFF.

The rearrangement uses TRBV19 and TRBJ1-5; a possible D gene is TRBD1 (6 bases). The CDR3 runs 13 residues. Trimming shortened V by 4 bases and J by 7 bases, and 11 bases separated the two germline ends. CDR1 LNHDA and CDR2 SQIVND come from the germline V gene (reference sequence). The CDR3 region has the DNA TGTGCCAGTAGTAGGGCAGGGGAACAGCCCCAGCATTTT. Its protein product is CASSRAGEQPQHF.

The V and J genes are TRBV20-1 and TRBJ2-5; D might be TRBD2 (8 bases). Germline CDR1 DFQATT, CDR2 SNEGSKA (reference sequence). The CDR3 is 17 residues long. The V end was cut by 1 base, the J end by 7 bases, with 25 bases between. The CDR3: CSARAPGGVAGSATQYF. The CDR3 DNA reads TGCAGTGCTAGAGCGCCAGGGGGGGTAGCGGGGTCGGCGACCCAGTACTTC.

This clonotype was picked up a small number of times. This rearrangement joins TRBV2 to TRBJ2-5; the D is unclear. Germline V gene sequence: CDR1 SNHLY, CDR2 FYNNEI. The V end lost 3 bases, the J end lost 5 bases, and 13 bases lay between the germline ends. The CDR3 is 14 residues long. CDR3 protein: CASSDGLGGETQYF. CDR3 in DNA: TGTGCCAGCAGTGATGGTCTGGGTGGGGAGACCCAGTACTTC.

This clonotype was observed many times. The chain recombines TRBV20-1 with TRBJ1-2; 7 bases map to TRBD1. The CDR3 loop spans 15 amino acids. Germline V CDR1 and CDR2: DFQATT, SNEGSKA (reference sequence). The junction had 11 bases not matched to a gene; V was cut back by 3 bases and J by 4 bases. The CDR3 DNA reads TGCAGTGCTAGTCCGCGGGACAGCACCTTCTATGGCTACACCTTC. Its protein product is CSASPRDSTFYGYTF.

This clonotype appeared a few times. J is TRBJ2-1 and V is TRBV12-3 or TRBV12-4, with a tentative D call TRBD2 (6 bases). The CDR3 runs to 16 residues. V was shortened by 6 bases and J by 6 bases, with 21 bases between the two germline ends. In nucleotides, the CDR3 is TGTGCCAGCAGCCAGGTTGGGGGGAAAATGCTCAATGAGCAGTTCTTC. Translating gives CASSQVGGKMLNEQFF.

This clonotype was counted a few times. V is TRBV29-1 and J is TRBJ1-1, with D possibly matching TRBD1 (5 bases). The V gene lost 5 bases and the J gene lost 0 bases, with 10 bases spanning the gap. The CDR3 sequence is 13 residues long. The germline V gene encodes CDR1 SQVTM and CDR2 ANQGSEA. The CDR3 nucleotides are TGCAGCGTTCAGGGACCCATGAACACTGAAGCTTTCTTT. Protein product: CSVQGPMNTEAFF.

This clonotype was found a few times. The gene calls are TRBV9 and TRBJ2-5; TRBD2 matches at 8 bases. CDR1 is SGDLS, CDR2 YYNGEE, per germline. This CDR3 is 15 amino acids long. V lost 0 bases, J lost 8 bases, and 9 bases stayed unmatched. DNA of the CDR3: TGTGCCAGCAGCGTAGGCGGCGGGGGGTCAGTAACCCAGTACTTC. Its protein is CASSVGGGGSVTQYF.

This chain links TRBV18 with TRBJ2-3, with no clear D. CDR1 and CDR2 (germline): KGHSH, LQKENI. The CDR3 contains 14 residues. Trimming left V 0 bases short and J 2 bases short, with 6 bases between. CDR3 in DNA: TGTGCCAGCTCACCACCTGGGGTCACAGATACGCAGTATTTT. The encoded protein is CASSPPGVTDTQYF.

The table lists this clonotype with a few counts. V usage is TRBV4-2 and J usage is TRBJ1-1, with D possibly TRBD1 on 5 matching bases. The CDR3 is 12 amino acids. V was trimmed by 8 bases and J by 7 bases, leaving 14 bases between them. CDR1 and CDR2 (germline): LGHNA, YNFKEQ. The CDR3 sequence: CASPTLGREAFF. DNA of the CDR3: TGTGCCAGCCCCACGTTGGGGCGTGAAGCTTTCTTT.

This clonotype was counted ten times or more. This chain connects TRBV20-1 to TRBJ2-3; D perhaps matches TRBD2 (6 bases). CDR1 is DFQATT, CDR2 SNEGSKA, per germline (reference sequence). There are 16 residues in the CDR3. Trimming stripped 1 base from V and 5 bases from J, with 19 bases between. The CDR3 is CSARAEGRSQGDTQYF. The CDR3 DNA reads TGCAGTGCTAGAGCGGAGGGCAGGTCCCAGGGAGATACGCAGTATTTT.

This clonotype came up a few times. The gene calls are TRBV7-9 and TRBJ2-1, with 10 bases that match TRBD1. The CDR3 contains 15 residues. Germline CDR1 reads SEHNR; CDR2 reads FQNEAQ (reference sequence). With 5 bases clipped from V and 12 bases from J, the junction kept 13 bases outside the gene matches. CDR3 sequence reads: CASSRSGTGVYGQFF. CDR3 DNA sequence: TGTGCCAGCAGCCGTTCTGGGACAGGGGTCTATGGGCAGTTCTTC.

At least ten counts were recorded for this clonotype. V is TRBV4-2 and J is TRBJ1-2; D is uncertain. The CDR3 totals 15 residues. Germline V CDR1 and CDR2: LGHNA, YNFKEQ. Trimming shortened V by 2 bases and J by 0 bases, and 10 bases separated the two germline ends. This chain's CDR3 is CASSQNGQPNYGYTF. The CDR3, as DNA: TGTGCCAGCAGCCAAAATGGGCAGCCTAACTATGGCTACACCTTC.

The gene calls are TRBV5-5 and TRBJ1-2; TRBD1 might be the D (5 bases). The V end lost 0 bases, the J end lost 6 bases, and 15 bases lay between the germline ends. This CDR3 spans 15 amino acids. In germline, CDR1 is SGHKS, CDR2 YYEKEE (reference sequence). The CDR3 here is CASSLEIQLGDGYTF. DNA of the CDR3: TGTGCCAGCAGCTTGGAGATACAACTAGGGGATGGCTACACCTTC.

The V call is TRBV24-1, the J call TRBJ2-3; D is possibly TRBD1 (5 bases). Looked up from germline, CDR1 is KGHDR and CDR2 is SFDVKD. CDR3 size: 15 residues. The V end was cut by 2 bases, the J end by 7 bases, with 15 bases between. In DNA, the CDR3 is TGTGCCACCAGTGATTCCTTCACAGGAGTTAATACGCAGTATTTT. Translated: CATSDSFTGVNTQYF.

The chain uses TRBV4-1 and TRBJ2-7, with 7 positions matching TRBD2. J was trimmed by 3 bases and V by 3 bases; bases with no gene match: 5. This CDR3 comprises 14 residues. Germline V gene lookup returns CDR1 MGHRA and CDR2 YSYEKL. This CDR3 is CASSQGSGFYEQYF. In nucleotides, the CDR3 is TGCGCCAGCAGCCAGGGTAGCGGGTTCTACGAGCAGTACTTC.

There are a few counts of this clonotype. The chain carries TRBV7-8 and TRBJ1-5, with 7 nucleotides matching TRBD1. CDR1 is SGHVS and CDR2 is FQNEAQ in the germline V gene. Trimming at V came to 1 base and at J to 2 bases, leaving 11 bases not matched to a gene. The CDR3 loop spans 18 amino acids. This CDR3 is CASSLEGLQGRGNQPQHF. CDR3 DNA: TGTGCCAGCAGCTTAGAGGGGTTACAGGGGAGGGGCAATCAGCCCCAGCATTTT. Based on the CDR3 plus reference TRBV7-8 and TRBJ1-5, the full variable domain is GAGVSQSPRYKVAKRGQDVALRCDPISGHVSLFWYQQALGQGPEFLTYFQNEAQLDKSGLPSDRFFAERPEGSVSTLKIQRTQQEDSAVYLCASSLEGLQGRGNQPQHFGDGTRLSIL.

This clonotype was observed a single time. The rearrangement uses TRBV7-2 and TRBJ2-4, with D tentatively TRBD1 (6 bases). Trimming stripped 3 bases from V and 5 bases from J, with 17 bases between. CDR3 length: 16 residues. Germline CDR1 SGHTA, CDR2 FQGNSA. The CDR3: CASSFQGSGMENIQYF. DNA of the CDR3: TGTGCCAGCAGCTTTCAGGGGTCAGGGATGGAAAACATTCAGTACTTC. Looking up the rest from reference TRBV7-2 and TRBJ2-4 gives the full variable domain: GAGVSQSPSNKVTEKGKDVELRCDPISGHTALYWYRQSLGQGLEFLIYFQGNSAPDKSGLPSDRFSAERTGGSVSTLTIQRTQQEDSAVYLCASSFQGSGMENIQYFGAGTRLSVL.

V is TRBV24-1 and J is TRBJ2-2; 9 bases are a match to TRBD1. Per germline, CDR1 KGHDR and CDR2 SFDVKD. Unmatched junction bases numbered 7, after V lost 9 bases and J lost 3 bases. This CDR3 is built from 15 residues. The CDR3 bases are TGTGCCACCGGAAGGACAGGGGTGGACACCGGGGAGCTGTTTTTT. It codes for CATGRTGVDTGELFF.

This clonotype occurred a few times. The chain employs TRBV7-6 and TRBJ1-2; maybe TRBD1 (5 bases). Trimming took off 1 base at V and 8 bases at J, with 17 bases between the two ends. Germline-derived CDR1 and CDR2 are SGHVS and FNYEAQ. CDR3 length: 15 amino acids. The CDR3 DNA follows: TGTGCCAGCAGCTTAGGGGGGGAGGGTCCCTCGGGCTACACCTTC. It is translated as CASSLGGEGPSGYTF.